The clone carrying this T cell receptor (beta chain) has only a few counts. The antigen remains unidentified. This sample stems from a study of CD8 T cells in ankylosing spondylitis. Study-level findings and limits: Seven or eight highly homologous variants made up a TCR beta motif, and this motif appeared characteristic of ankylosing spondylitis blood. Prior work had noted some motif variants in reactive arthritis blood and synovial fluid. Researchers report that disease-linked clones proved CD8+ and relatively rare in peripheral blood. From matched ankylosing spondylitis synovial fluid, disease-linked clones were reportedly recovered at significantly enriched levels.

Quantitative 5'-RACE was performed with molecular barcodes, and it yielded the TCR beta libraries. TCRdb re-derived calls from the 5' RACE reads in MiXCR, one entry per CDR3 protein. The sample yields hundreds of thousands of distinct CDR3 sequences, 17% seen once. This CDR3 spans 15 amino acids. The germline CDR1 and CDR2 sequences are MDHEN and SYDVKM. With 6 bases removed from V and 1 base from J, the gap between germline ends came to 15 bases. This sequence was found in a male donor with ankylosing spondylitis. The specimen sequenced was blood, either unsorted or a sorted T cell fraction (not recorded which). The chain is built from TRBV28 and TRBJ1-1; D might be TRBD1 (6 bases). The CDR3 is CASRSGGLENTEAFF. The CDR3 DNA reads TGTGCCAGCAGGTCGGGGGGCCTTGAGAACACTGAAGCTTTCTTT.